Below are 19 T cell receptor beta chains sequenced from a single sample in a study of blood T cell repertoires in COVID-19. Here immunoSEQ multiplex PCR was the method, and the copy in TCRdb shows in-frame clones only, minus some. The sample lists some 100,000 clones, about 80% occurring once. The material sequenced was peripheral blood. These receptors were taken from a human donor in a cohort sampled during active COVID-19.

The chain recombines TRBV5-6 with TRBJ1-2, with D uncertain. CDR1 and CDR2 (germline): SGHDT, YYEEEE. Trimming stripped 1 base from V and 0 bases from J, with 16 bases between. CDR3 size: 17 residues. CDR3 amino acids: CASSLIGGTPANYGYTF. CDR3 in DNA: TGTGCCAGCAGCTTGATCGGAGGAACACCAGCTAACTATGGCTACACCTTC.

J is TRBJ1-4 and V is TRBV5-8; 7 nucleotides agree with TRBD1. Germline V gives CDR1 SGHTS, CDR2 YDEGEE. The ends lost 4 bases at V and 0 bases at J; junction bases unmatched: 3. CDR3 length: 15 amino acids. CDR3 nucleotide sequence: TGTGCCAGCAGCATCGGACAGGCAACTAATGAAAAACTGTTTTTT. Its protein product is CASSIGQATNEKLFF.

This chain connects TRBV28 to TRBJ1-5, with a tentative D call TRBD1 (5 bases). Germline CDR1 MDHEN, CDR2 SYDVKM. The CDR3 contains 14 residues. Between the trimmed V and J ends, which lost 2 bases and 10 bases, there was a span of 15 bases. The CDR3 protein is CASSLGDSPKPQHF. DNA of the CDR3: TGTGCCAGCAGTTTAGGGGACTCTCCCAAACCCCAGCATTTT.

V gene TRBV28 combines with J gene TRBJ1-2; the D gene is possibly TRBD1 (6 bases). The V gene's germline CDR1 is MDHEN and CDR2 SYDVKM. V lost 6 bases to trimming and J lost 2 bases, with 10 bases between them. This CDR3 has 13 residues. As DNA, the CDR3 is TGTGCCAGCAGGGGGGCAAACAACTATGGCTACACCTTC. It encodes CASRGANNYGYTF.

This chain links TRBV20-1 with TRBJ2-5; the D gene is possibly TRBD2 (5 bases). Per germline, CDR1 DFQATT and CDR2 SNEGSKA (reference sequence). CDR3 length: 11 amino acids. Trimming took off 1 base at V and 7 bases at J, with 7 bases between the two ends. The CDR3 loop reads CSARAAGTQYF. CDR3 DNA: TGCAGTGCTAGAGCCGCGGGGACCCAGTACTTC.

This clone came up a few times. The chain carries TRBV7-9 and TRBJ2-3, with TRBD2 matching over 11 bases. CDR1 is SEHNR, CDR2 FQNEAQ, per germline (reference sequence). The V and J ends lost 1 base and 5 bases, in that order; junction bases with no gene match: 5. The CDR3 is 16 amino acids. Here the CDR3 DNA reads TGTGCCAGCAGCTTAGGACTAGCGGGATGGGGAGATACGCAGTATTTT. Protein sequence: CASSLGLAGWGDTQYF.

The rearrangement links TRBV7-8 to TRBJ2-1; TRBD2 aligns across 12 bases. This CDR3 has 17 residues. CDR1 and CDR2 (germline): SGHVS, FQNEAQ. V trimming: 5 bases; J trimming: 2 bases; junction bases outside the gene matches: 7. CDR3 protein: CASSPRTSGDTYNEQFF. Here the CDR3 DNA reads TGTGCCAGCAGCCCTCGGACTAGCGGGGACACCTACAATGAGCAGTTCTTC.

The J gene is TRBJ1-6, the V gene TRBV27, with 8 bases aligning to TRBD1. V shed 3 bases, J shed 6 bases, and the junction held 1 base outside the gene matches. Germline CDR1 MNHEY, CDR2 SMNVEV (reference sequence). The CDR3 is made up of 14 amino acids. CDR3 amino acids: CASSFRGLNSPLHF. The DNA for the CDR3 is TGTGCCAGCAGTTTCAGGGGGCTTAATTCACCCCTCCACTTT.

The rearrangement joins TRBV5-5 to TRBJ2-7; D gene ambiguous. V was clipped by 3 bases and J by 0 bases, with 7 bases between them. Germline V CDR1 and CDR2: SGHKS, YYEKEE (reference sequence). The CDR3 totals 13 residues. For the CDR3, the DNA is TGTGCCAGCAGCTCCTGGAGCTCCTACGAGCAGTACTTC. It yields the protein CASSSWSSYEQYF.

This chain connects TRBV6-6 to TRBJ1-5; 7 bases align to TRBD1. This CDR3 region has 14 residues. Germline values: CDR1 MNHNY, CDR2 SVGAGI (reference sequence). The V and J ends lost 7 bases and 7 bases, in that order; junction bases with no gene match: 10. CDR3 DNA: TGTGCCAGCAAGTCGTGGGACAGTATCCAGCCCCAGCATTTT. It translates to CASKSWDSIQPQHF.

This clone was detected once. V and J are TRBV7-8 and TRBJ2-1, with 16 positions matching TRBD2. From germline, CDR1 is SGHVS and CDR2 FQNEAQ. The ends lost 3 bases at V and 5 bases at J; junction bases unmatched: 1. The CDR3 extends over 16 amino acids. The CDR3 protein is CASSLGLAGGDNEQFF. CDR3 sequence (DNA): TGTGCCAGCAGCTTGGGACTAGCGGGAGGGGACAATGAGCAGTTCTTC.

The chain is built from TRBV10-3 and TRBJ2-7; TRBD2 might be the D (5 bases). Germline V CDR1 and CDR2: ENHRY, SYGVKD. The CDR3 is 13 amino acids. The V end lost 11 bases, the J end lost 3 bases, and 17 bases lay between the germline ends. Here the CDR3 reads CAARGESDYEQYF. CDR3 DNA sequence: TGTGCCGCCCGGGGAGAGAGCGACTACGAGCAGTACTTC.

The CDR3, as DNA: TGCAGCGTTGAAACGAGGCACAATGAGCAGTTCTTC. This sequence encodes CSVETRHNEQFF. V gene TRBV29-1 combines with J gene TRBJ2-1; D not resolved. CDR3 length: 12 residues. V dropped 2 bases and J dropped 5 bases, with 7 bases sitting between them. CDR1 SQVTM and CDR2 ANQGSEA come from the germline V gene.

The genes are TRBV5-4 and TRBJ2-5, with no clear D. Trimming pared 4 bases from V and 5 bases from J, leaving 15 bases between. CDR3 length: 14 amino acids. Per germline, CDR1 SGHNT and CDR2 YYREEE (reference sequence). This CDR3 reads CASSPTGFTETQYF. In DNA form, the CDR3 reads TGTGCCAGCAGCCCGACCGGGTTCACGGAGACCCAGTACTTC.

V usage is TRBV5-4 and J usage is TRBJ2-7, with 10 bases matching TRBD1. Germline CDR1 and CDR2: SGHNT and YYREEE (reference sequence). The ends lost 3 bases at V and 4 bases at J; junction bases unmatched: 7. The CDR3 length is 15 residues. The CDR3 coding sequence is TGTGCCAGCAGCTCCCCGGACAGGGGGTCGTACGAGCAGTACTTC. Translating gives CASSSPDRGSYEQYF.

The chain links TRBV5-1 to TRBJ2-5, with 7 bases lining up with TRBD1. Germline lookup yields CDR1 SGHRS and CDR2 YFSETQ. There are 15 residues in the CDR3. The ends lost 4 bases at V and 3 bases at J; junction bases unmatched: 9. The CDR3 loop is CASSPWDSAKETQYF. In DNA, the CDR3 is TGCGCCAGCAGCCCGTGGGACAGCGCCAAAGAGACCCAGTACTTC.

The rearrangement links TRBV6-1 to TRBJ2-1, with 13 positions matching TRBD2. This CDR3 is 16 amino acids long. Looked up from germline, CDR1 is MNHNS and CDR2 is SASEGT. The trim removed 4 bases at V and 7 bases at J, leaving 7 bases unmatched. The CDR3: CASSVQLAGGSNEQFF. CDR3 bases: TGTGCCAGCAGTGTCCAACTAGCGGGGGGGTCTAATGAGCAGTTCTTC.

V gene TRBV7-6 combines with J gene TRBJ2-3, with 9 bases aligning to TRBD2. CDR3 length equals 17 residues. Germline CDR1 and CDR2: SGHVS and FNYEAQ. V trimming: 5 bases; J trimming: 0 bases; junction bases outside the gene matches: 9. The DNA for the CDR3 is TGTGCCAGCAGCGCCAGACTAGCGGAGAGTAGCACAGATACGCAGTATTTT. As protein: CASSARLAESSTDTQYF.

The table lists this clone with a count of one. The junction does not match germline at one end; this may be a read error. V gene TRBV2 combines with J gene TRBJ2-1; TRBD1 might be the D (7 bases). Germline CDR1 and CDR2: SNHLY and FYNNEI. The CDR3 has 12 amino acids. CDR3 sequence (DNA): TGTGCCAGCAGTGAAGGCGGCAGGGGGAGGATCTTC. This encodes CASSEGGRGRIF.